The present TCR beta chain was sequenced within a study of OX40 agonist ivuxolimab in advanced cancers. About the study: Partial responses were seen in three patients, one with hepatocellular carcinoma and two with cutaneous melanoma.

The assay was immunoSEQ multiplex PCR, and TCRdb's table has in-frame clones only and misses some. The sample holds 80,000 or so clones, 85% to 95% seen once. Germline CDR1 and CDR2: SNHLY and FYNNEI. Trimming removed 5 bases from V and 0 bases from J; junction bases left unmatched: 3. The CDR3 length is 15 residues. The chain is built from TRBV2 and TRBJ2-2, with 7 bases identical to TRBD2. The source material was CD4+ or CD8+ T cells sorted from blood, sampled in a trial of the OX40 agonist ivuxolimab. This receptor was identified in an adult with an advanced solid tumor such as melanoma, head and neck, liver or kidney cancer. The DNA for the CDR3 is TGTGCCAGCAGTCTTGGACTAGCGAACACCGGGGAGCTGTTTTTT. Its protein product is CASSLGLANTGELFF.